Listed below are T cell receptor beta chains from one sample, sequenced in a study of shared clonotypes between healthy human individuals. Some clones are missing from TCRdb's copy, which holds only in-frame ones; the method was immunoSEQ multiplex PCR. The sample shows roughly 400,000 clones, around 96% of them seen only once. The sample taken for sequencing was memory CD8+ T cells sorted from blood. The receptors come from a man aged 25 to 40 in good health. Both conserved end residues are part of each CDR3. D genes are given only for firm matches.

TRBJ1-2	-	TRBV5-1	CASSFDSYGYTF
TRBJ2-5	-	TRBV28	CASSYGGAQETQYF
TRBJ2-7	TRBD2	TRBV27	CASRPGTSAYEQYF
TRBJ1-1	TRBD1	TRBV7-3	CASSLRPLQGASWAEAFF
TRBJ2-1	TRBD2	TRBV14	CASSLLASNEQFF
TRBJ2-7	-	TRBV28	CASKQGFYEQYF
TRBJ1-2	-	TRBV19	CASSMRFHGYTF
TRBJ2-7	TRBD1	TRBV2	CASKDRGYEQYF
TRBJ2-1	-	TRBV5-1	CASSLFGSRDNEQFF
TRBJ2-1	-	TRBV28	CASSLSYEQFF